The present entry profiles one T cell receptor beta chain with its context. Its antigen remains unidentified. The source of the sample is a study of shared clonotypes between healthy human individuals. Study results and limitations: Compared with clonotypes that all four donors shared, non-shared clonotypes had lower generation probabilities. Among donors, sharing of clonotypes was expected to be affected by sequencing depth.

TCRdb's table, derived via immunoSEQ multiplex PCR, lists solely in-frame clones and lacks some. This table holds over 2,000,000 clones, 80% to 95% found once. Naive CD8 isolation took CD45RO-negative cells positively selected for CCR7 and excluded terminally differentiated effector memory CD45RA+ cells. Germline assignment: CDR1 SEHNR and CDR2 FQNEAQ (reference sequence). The V end was cut by 5 bases, the J end by 5 bases, with 16 bases between. The CDR3 loop spans 15 amino acids. The gene calls are TRBV7-9 and TRBJ1-3; D might be TRBD1 (6 bases). The sequenced sample was naive CD8+ T cells from PBMCs. This sequence was found in a man aged 18 to 30 in good health. Some clones in this sample may be carry-over from other donors' samples. The CDR3 here is CASSIPLDRRNTIYF. DNA of the CDR3: TGTGCCAGCAGCATTCCTCTCGACAGGCGAAACACCATATATTTT.